The entry below describes one T cell receptor (beta chain). J lost 2 bases, V lost 5 bases, and 5 bases had no gene match. This CDR3 region has 14 residues. From germline, CDR1 is SQVTM and CDR2 ANQGSEA. This sample is part of a study of blood T cell repertoires in COVID-19. Study-wide context: The study drew acute and convalescent COVID-19 samples from the United States, Italy and Spain. Sources were T cells, B-cell-depleted T cells, or PBMCs; the material itself was cDNA or gDNA.

The authors' processing: It was from reference gene primer amplification that nucleated cell counts were estimated. TCRdb keeps only in-frame clones here, not all; method: immunoSEQ multiplex PCR. V and J calls and clone size are copied from that table; D and trimming were computed from the DNA. The table records roughly 100,000 clones, 85% to 90% of them present only once. This chain links TRBV29-1 with TRBJ2-7, with 11 bases aligning to TRBD1. Sequencing was done on a sample of peripheral blood. This clonotype was sampled from a man aged 50-60 years with acute or convalescent COVID-19. The chain's CDR3 is CSVRPGQGAYEQYF. The CDR3 nucleotides read TGCAGCGTTCGACCGGGACAGGGGGCCTACGAGCAGTACTTC.